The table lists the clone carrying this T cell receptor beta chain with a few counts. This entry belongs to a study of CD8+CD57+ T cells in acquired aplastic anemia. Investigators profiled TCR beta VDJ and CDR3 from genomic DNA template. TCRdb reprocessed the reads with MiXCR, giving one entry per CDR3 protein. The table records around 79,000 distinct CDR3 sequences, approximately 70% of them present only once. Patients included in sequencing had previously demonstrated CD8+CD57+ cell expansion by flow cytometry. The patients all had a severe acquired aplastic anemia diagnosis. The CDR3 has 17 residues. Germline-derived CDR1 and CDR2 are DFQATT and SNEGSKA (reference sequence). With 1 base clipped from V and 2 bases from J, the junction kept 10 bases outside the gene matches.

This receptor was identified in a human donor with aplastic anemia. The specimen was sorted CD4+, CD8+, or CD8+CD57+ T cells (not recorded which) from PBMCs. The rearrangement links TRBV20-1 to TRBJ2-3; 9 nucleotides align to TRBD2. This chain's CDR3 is CSARGVQRGEITDTQYF. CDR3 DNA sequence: TGCAGTGCTAGAGGTGTCCAGCGGGGGGAGATCACAGATACGCAGTATTTT.